This T cell receptor (beta chain) stems from a study of blood T cells in healthy people across ages (dated by TCRdb to the mid-2010s). As for the study more broadly: In model experiments, template switching captured about one uniquely barcoded TCR beta cDNA molecule for every two T cells. Four age groups were formed from the donors: young (average roughly 15 years), middle-aged (roughly 38), aged (around 62) and long-lived (less than 85). For two donors (one aged 18 to 29 and one aged 80 or older), the study analyzed two additional independent replicas of 1 million unique cDNA reads from the same blood draw. To avoid experimental bias, donors of different ages were spread randomly across the sequencing lanes. To track age-related changes in TCR beta repertoire diversity, the study relied on deep sequencing normalized with unique cDNA molecular identifiers.

The CDR3 has 15 amino acids, counting the end cysteine and phenylalanine. This entry keeps only the CDR3 DNA: 45 bases, framed from base 1. A distance of 8 bases separates the germline ends of V and J, which lose 0 bases and 0 bases respectively. CDR1 and CDR2 are read off the germline V gene as ENHRY and SYGVKD. The donors were roughly 39 Caucasian individuals from Russia, aged roughly 6 to 100 years, who were systemically healthy. Around 9.8 milliliters of peripheral blood were collected from each donor into EDTA-treated Vacutainer tubes. Ficoll-Paque density-gradient centrifugation was used to isolate PBMCs, with at least 6.5 million per sample. Total RNA, at least 5 micrograms per sample, was extracted from PBMCs with Trizol reagent. For every donor, an aliquot of PBMCs went through flow cytometry to measure the percentages of naive CD45RAhigh/CD27high T cells. Library preparation was by 5' RACE. Sequencer: Illumina HiSeq 2500. A second PCR of roughly 7 to 12 cycles was run with a J-beta primer mix and a sample-barcoded 5' primer. A template-switch 5' adaptor carrying 12 random nucleotides introduced a unique molecular identifier onto each TCR beta cDNA molecule. At least 2.5 million CDR3-containing paired-end reads were obtained from each sample. First-strand cDNA was synthesized from all RNA with the Mint cDNA synthesis kit, primed by a TRBC-specific oligonucleotide. After uracil-DNA glycosylase treatment, a first 18-cycle PCR used universal primers M1SS and BC2_uni_R on all cDNA. In the source study's methods: For normalization, 1 million high-quality reads were randomly selected from each sample, with every read carrying a distinct molecular identifier. Instead of being binned into consensus sequences, reads with shared molecular identifiers were discarded. MiTCR, with a Q25 quality threshold and the strictest error-elimination algorithm, was used for CDR3 identification, clonotype clustering and error correction. A nonparametric unseen species model using Euler transformation provided a lower-bound estimate of total TCR beta diversity. TCRdb reanalyzed the raw reads on its own, using fastp at Q25 for trimming and MiXCR for clone calling, and kept in-frame beta chains. Identical CDR3 proteins give one entry, which carries the most common genes and DNA. Clone size and V and J calls follow TCRdb, not the original study. The sample table lists 1.4 million to 1.5 million distinct CDR3 sequences, 42% of them with a count of one. Of the sample, roughly 8.2% falls within the top ten clones.

What the work shows at the level of the full study, not this receptor alone: Observed TCR beta diversity correlated strongly with the percentage of naive T cells measured by flow cytometry. Conclusive comparison of naive and antigen-experienced compartments was prevented by the profiling of bulk unsorted PBMCs. Compared with the aged group, more naive CD4+ T cells, fewer expanded clones and increased TCR diversity were shown by the long-lived group, suggesting age selection. Observed TCR beta diversity per million T cells fell roughly linearly with age, and a significant reduction was already apparent by age around 36. Estimates of total diversity from one million sequenced T cells were regarded as lower bounds and underestimates. Donor CMV infection status was unknown, potentially confounding age-related changes in expanded clonotypes.

The table lists this clonotype with many counts. No cognate antigen has been identified for it. Within one base of it there is no much larger clone, and no base qualities were kept. The sequencing input was blood. This TCR came from a woman aged 18-30 years in good health. The receptor chain draws on TRBV10-3 and TRBJ2-5, with the D gene not clear enough to name. The CDR3 region reads CAISESAGNQETQYF. The DNA sequence reads TGTGCCATCAGTGAGTCTGCTGGAAACCAAGAGACCCAGTACTTC.